Each of the 6 T cell receptor beta chains below was sequenced from the same sample in a study of blood T cell repertoires in COVID-19. TCRdb's table, derived via immunoSEQ multiplex PCR, lists solely in-frame clones and lacks some. Counted here are around 40,000 clones, 85% occurring once; the ten biggest clones make up 9% to 10%. Sequenced material: peripheral blood. These receptors originate from a human donor in a cohort sampled during active COVID-19.

J is TRBJ2-3 and V is TRBV27, with 9 bases that match TRBD1. This CDR3 is 18 amino acids long. The V segment lost 5 bases and the J segment 3 bases; nucleotides outside the gene matches: 15. The germline CDR1 and CDR2 sequences are MNHEY and SMNVEV (reference sequence). In DNA form, the CDR3 reads TGTGCCAGCAGTCCGTATGCCGGGACAGGGAAATTTACAGATACGCAGTATTTT. This codes for CASSPYAGTGKFTDTQYF.

In DNA form, the CDR3 reads TGCGCCAGCAGCGTAGGACAGGGACCCTACAATGAGCAGTTCTTC. It translates to CASSVGQGPYNEQFF. The rearrangement uses TRBV5-1 and TRBJ2-1; 8 bases are shared with TRBD1. CDR3 length equals 15 residues. Germline V lookup: CDR1 SGHRS, CDR2 YFSETQ. The ends lost 4 bases at V and 2 bases at J; junction bases unmatched: 5.

The chain joins TRBV11-2 to TRBJ1-6, with a possible D match to TRBD1 (6 bases). The CDR3 runs to 15 residues. Trimming cost V 7 bases and J 7 bases, with 17 bases left between them. Germline CDR1 SGHAT, CDR2 FQNNGV. CDR3 nucleotides: TGTGCCAGCACCGTAATGGACAGTTTGAATTCACCCCTCCACTTT. It yields the protein CASTVMDSLNSPLHF.

The chain is built from TRBV5-1 and TRBJ2-3, with 11 bases fitting TRBD1. After removal of 5 bases from V and 4 bases from J, the junction contained 0 bases not matched to a gene. From germline, CDR1 is SGHRS and CDR2 YFSETQ. The CDR3 runs to 13 residues. The CDR3: CASRDRGPDTQYF. For the CDR3, the DNA is TGCGCCAGCAGGGACAGGGGGCCAGATACGCAGTATTTT.

The chain recombines TRBV24-1 with TRBJ2-1; 8 bases map to TRBD2. J lost 4 bases, V lost 2 bases, and 18 bases had no gene match. This CDR3 region has 20 residues. The V gene's germline CDR1 is KGHDR and CDR2 SFDVKD. The CDR3 sequence is CATSDSLRGDRSGGYNEQFF. CDR3 sequence (DNA): TGTGCCACCAGTGATTCTTTGAGGGGAGATCGGAGCGGGGGTTACAATGAGCAGTTCTTC.

The chain couples TRBV13 to TRBJ1-4; 10 nucleotides match TRBD1. Germline trimming cut 5 bases from V and 7 bases from J; bases unmatched to any gene: 4. CDR1 PRHDT and CDR2 FYEKMQ come from the germline V gene (reference sequence). This CDR3 is built from 14 residues. In DNA, the CDR3 is TGTGCCAGCAGCCTAGACAGGGGGCGTGAAAAACTGTTTTTT. It codes for CASSLDRGREKLFF.